This TCR beta chain was identified during a study of identifying expanded T cells in peripheral blood. V was clipped by 2 bases and J by 3 bases, with 11 bases between them. This CDR3 contains 14 residues. CDR1 SNHLY and CDR2 FYNNEI come from the germline V gene. Concerning this clone: The antigen remains unidentified.

Clones were sequenced by immunoSEQ multiplex PCR, and TCRdb holds only the in-frame ones, with some missing. This table has roughly 100,000 clones, approximately 89% appearing once. Collection occurred without any documented infections or immune events in donors. Overall study results and limits: Variance in clone template counts between approximately 2-week samples significantly increased with total template count across all healthy donors. About 1.2 clones differed between technical replicates, versus about 17 and 20 over time.

V gene TRBV2 combines with J gene TRBJ2-7, with D perhaps assigned TRBD1 or TRBD2 (6 bases each). The sequencing input was blood. This receptor was taken from a person aged 18 to 75 in good health. As DNA, the CDR3 is TGTGCCAGCAGTGAACTAGGGGGACTCTACGAGCAGTACTTC. Its translation is CASSELGGLYEQYF.